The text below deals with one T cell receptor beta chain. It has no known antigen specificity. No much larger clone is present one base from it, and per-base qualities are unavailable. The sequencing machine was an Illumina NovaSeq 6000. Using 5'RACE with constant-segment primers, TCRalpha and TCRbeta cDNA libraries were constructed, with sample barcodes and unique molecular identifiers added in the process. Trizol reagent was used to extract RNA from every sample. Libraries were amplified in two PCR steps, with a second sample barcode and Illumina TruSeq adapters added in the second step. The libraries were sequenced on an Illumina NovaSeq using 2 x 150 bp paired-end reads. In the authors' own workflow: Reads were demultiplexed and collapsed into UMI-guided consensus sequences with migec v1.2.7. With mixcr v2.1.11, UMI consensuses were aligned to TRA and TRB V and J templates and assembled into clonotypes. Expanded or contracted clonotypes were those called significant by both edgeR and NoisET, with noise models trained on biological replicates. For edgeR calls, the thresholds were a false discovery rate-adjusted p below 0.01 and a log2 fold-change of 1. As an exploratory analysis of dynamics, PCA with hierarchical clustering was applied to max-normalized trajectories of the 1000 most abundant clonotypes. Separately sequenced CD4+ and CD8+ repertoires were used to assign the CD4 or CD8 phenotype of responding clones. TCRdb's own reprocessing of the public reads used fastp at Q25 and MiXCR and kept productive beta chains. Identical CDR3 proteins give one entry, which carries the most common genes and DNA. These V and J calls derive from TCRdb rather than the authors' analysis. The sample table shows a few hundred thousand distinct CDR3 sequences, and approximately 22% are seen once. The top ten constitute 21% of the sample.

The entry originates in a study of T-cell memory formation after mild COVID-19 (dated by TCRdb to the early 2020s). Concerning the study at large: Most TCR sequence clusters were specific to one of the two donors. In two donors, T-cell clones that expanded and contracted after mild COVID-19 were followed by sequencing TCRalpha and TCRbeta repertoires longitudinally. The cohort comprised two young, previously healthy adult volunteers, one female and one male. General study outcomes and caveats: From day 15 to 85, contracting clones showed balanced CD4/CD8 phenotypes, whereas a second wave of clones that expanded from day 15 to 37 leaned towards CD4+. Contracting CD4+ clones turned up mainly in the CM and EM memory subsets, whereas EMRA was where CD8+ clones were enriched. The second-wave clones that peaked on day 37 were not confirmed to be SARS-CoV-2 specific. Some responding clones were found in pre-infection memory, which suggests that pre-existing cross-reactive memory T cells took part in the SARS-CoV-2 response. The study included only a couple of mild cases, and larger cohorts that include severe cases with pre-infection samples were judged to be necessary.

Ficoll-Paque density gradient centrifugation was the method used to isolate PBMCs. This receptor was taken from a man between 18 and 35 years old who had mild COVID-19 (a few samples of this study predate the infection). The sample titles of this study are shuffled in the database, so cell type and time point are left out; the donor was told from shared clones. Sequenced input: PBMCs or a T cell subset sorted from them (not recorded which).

The nucleotide sequence is given as TGCGCCAGCAGCCGATCTCCGGGGGGTGGTAATGAAAAACTGTTTTTT. The encoded protein is CASSRSPGGGNEKLFF. The chain uses TRBV5-1 and TRBJ1-4; D gene: possibly TRBD1, on 5 matching bases. CDR1 and CDR2, looked up from the germline V gene, are SGHRS and YFSETQ. V was cut back by 4 bases and J by 4 bases, leaving a gap of 17 bases between them. There are 16 amino acids in the CDR3, from cysteine to phenylalanine inclusive. Only the CDR3 part of the read is kept: 48 bases, read in frame from the first base.